The 18 T cell receptor beta chains listed next were all sequenced from one sample in a study of identical twins. TCRdb redid the calling of the 5' RACE reads with MiXCR, one entry per CDR3 protein. The table lists around 1.7 million distinct CDR3 sequences, around 29% of them singletons. Material: cord blood. The receptor set was obtained from a newborn girl in good health.

This chain joins TRBV28 and TRBJ1-2; tentatively, D is TRBD1 (6 bases). V dropped 8 bases and J dropped 8 bases, with 15 bases sitting between them. The CDR3 totals 12 residues. Germline CDR1 reads MDHEN; CDR2 reads SYDVKM. The CDR3 region has the DNA TGTGCCAGCGGTTCCGGGACAAGCGGCTACACCTTC. Translating it yields CASGSGTSGYTF.

The chain uses TRBV5-1 and TRBJ1-2, with a tentative D call TRBD1 (5 bases). This CDR3 contains 15 residues. V lost 2 bases, J lost 4 bases, and 15 bases lay in between. Germline V lookup: CDR1 SGHRS, CDR2 YFSETQ. Here the CDR3 reads CASSLGGRVFYGYTF. The CDR3 DNA is TGCGCCAGCAGCTTAGGCGGCAGGGTGTTCTATGGCTACACCTTC.

This chain joins TRBV18 and TRBJ2-7, with D possibly TRBD2 on 5 matching bases. Germline assignment: CDR1 KGHSH and CDR2 LQKENI. V gave up 0 bases and J gave up 0 bases, with 9 bases separating them. The CDR3 extends over 15 amino acids. As DNA, the CDR3 is TGTGCCAGCTCACCACCTTCTGAGGGCTCCTACGAGCAGTACTTC. This encodes CASSPPSEGSYEQYF.

This clonotype occurred a few times. The chain employs TRBV11-2 and TRBJ2-1; either TRBD1 or TRBD2 may fit D (5 bases each). Germline CDR1 is SGHAT and CDR2 is FQNNGV. Trimming took off 5 bases at V and 7 bases at J, with 15 bases between the two ends. The CDR3 consists of 14 residues. CDR3 nucleotides: TGTGCCAGCAGCCACTGGGACCCCTTGAATGAGCAGTTCTTC. Protein: CASSHWDPLNEQFF.

At least ten counts were recorded for this clonotype. V is TRBV6-5 and J is TRBJ1-2, with D possibly matching TRBD1 (5 bases). This CDR3 region has 14 residues. Germline lookup yields CDR1 MNHEY and CDR2 SVGAGI. The ends were cut back, 0 bases at V and 2 bases at J, with 7 bases in the middle. CDR3 bases: TGTGCCAGCAGTTACTCGTCAGGGAACTATGGCTACACCTTC. Translating gives CASSYSSGNYGYTF.

This chain joins TRBV2 and TRBJ1-4, with D maybe TRBD1 (5 bases). Germline-derived CDR1 and CDR2 are SNHLY and FYNNEI. V lost 8 bases and J 5 bases, leaving 15 bases between the germline ends. This CDR3 region has 14 residues. CDR3 in amino acids: CASLSRERNEKLFF. The CDR3 DNA reads TGTGCCAGCCTTTCCAGGGAAAGAAATGAAAAACTGTTTTTT. Full variable domain (remainder filled in from reference TRBV2 and TRBJ1-4): EPEVTQTPSHQVTQMGQEVILRCVPISNHLYFYWYRQILGQKVEFLVSFYNNEISEKSEIFDDQFSVERPDGSNFTLKIRSTKLEDSAMYFCASLSRERNEKLFFGSGTQLSVL.

A few counts support this clonotype. The J gene is TRBJ1-1, the V gene TRBV4-1; D unresolved. V gave up 2 bases and J gave up 3 bases, with 4 bases separating them. The germline CDR1 and CDR2 sequences are MGHRA and YSYEKL. This CDR3 contains 12 residues. The CDR3 loop reads CASSQRHTEAFF. Here the CDR3 DNA reads TGCGCCAGCAGCCAACGACACACTGAAGCTTTCTTT.

J is TRBJ1-1 and V is TRBV2, with a possible D match to TRBD1 (5 bases). Trimming left V 11 bases short and J 4 bases short, with 17 bases between. This CDR3 is 13 amino acids long. Per the germline V gene, CDR1 is SNHLY and CDR2 is FYNNEI. CDR3 sequence: CAPRGRAGTEAFF. The CDR3 DNA is TGTGCCCCAAGAGGCAGGGCGGGCACTGAAGCTTTCTTT.

This clonotype has a handful of counts. The gene calls are TRBV20-1 and TRBJ2-5, with D perhaps TRBD2 (6 bases). The end of the DNA is better explained by TRBJ2-7, so the J call may be wrong. The CDR3 sequence is 13 residues long. Per germline, CDR1 DFQATT and CDR2 SNEGSKA (reference sequence). DNA for the CDR3: TGCAGTGCCTCTCGGGGGTTCAAAGACGAGCAGTACTTC. It is translated as CSASRGFKDEQYF.

The chain has TRBV27 and TRBJ2-1; a possible D gene is TRBD1 (5 bases). Looked up from germline, CDR1 is MNHEY and CDR2 is SMNVEV (reference sequence). This CDR3 is 14 amino acids long. V was clipped by 5 bases and J by 2 bases, with 10 bases between them. The CDR3 loop reads CASSVIQAYNEQFF. The CDR3 DNA follows: TGTGCCAGCAGTGTAATACAGGCCTACAATGAGCAGTTCTTC.

This sequence joins TRBV20-1 and TRBJ2-3, with 11 nucleotides matching TRBD2. The ends lost 3 bases at V and 5 bases at J; junction bases unmatched: 4. CDR1 is DFQATT and CDR2 is SNEGSKA in the germline V gene (reference sequence). The CDR3 spans 14 residues. Here the CDR3 DNA reads TGCAGTGCTAGCCTAGCGGGAGGAGTAGATACGCAGTATTTT. Its protein product is CSASLAGGVDTQYF.

This chain connects TRBV6-5 to TRBJ1-2, with D maybe TRBD1 (6 bases). Germline V gives CDR1 MNHEY, CDR2 SVGAGI. The V end lost 6 bases, the J end lost 6 bases, and 14 bases lay between the germline ends. The CDR3 contains 13 residues. Here the CDR3 reads CASREDSGHGYTF. The CDR3 bases are TGTGCCAGCAGGGAGGACAGCGGACATGGCTACACCTTC.

In the case of this clonotype: A read error may produce the germline difference seen at one junction end. The J gene is TRBJ1-2, the V gene TRBV20-1; D is possibly TRBD1 (6 bases). The CDR3 runs to 12 residues. From germline, CDR1 is DFQATT and CDR2 SNEGSKA (reference sequence). The CDR3 region is CSAAGVSYRYTF. The CDR3, as DNA: TGCAGTGCGGCAGGGGTGAGCTATCGCTACACCTTC.

The rearrangement joins TRBV20-1 to TRBJ2-7, with TRBD2 as a possible D gene (5 bases). Per the germline V gene, CDR1 is DFQATT and CDR2 is SNEGSKA (reference sequence). V dropped 6 bases and J dropped 3 bases, with 15 bases sitting between them. This CDR3 is built from 13 residues. In nucleotides, the CDR3 is TGCAGTGCGCCGAGGAGCGGTTACTACGAGCAGTACTTC. It encodes CSAPRSGYYEQYF.

This clonotype showed up just once. The chain is built from TRBV20-1 and TRBJ1-2; 7 bases match TRBD1. The CDR3 sequence is 16 residues long. The V and J ends lost 0 bases and 5 bases, in that order; junction bases with no gene match: 12. Germline loops: CDR1 DFQATT, CDR2 SNEGSKA (reference sequence). DNA of the CDR3: TGCAGTGCTAGAGATACAGTGCGAGGGGGCGGTTATGGCTACACCTTC. Translation gives CSARDTVRGGGYGYTF.

The chain joins TRBV7-2 to TRBJ2-3; TRBD1 aligns across 8 bases. CDR1 and CDR2 (germline): SGHTA, FQGNSA. The CDR3 is made up of 14 amino acids. J was trimmed by 1 base and V by 5 bases; bases with no gene match: 2. CDR3 loop: CASSRRGRTDTQYF. CDR3 sequence (DNA): TGTGCCAGCAGCCGCAGGGGGCGCACAGATACGCAGTATTTT.

The chain is built from TRBV20-1 and TRBJ2-3; 8 bases fit TRBD1. The germline CDR1 and CDR2 sequences are DFQATT and SNEGSKA (reference sequence). CDR3 length: 15 residues. Trimming removed 3 bases from V and 1 base from J; junction bases left unmatched: 6. This chain's CDR3 is CSARFQGAGTDTQYF. CDR3 bases: TGCAGTGCTAGGTTCCAGGGGGCTGGCACAGATACGCAGTATTTT.

The chain has TRBV28 and TRBJ2-3, with 11 positions matching TRBD1. CDR1 is MDHEN and CDR2 is SYDVKM in the germline V gene. V was clipped by 11 bases and J by 5 bases; unmatched bases: 9. The CDR3 has 14 residues. The CDR3 nucleotides read TGTGCCGCCGCCGGGACAGGGGGGCGAGATACGCAGTATTTT. Translation gives CAAAGTGGRDTQYF.